The 22 T cell receptor beta chains below all came from one sample that was sequenced in a study of beta chain features in type 1 diabetes. The authors reverse transcribed all of the isolated RNA, so sequencing captured expressed TCRB transcripts. Sequencing used immunoSEQ multiplex PCR; TCRdb keeps in-frame clones, though not all of them. The sample has around 310,000 clones; 9.5% to 11% are singletons. Input material: naive CD4+ T cells from blood. These receptors were collected from a young woman in good health.

This clone was observed a handful of times. The genes are TRBV9 and TRBJ2-5; D remains ambiguous. CDR1 and CDR2 (germline): SGDLS, YYNGEE. The CDR3 sequence is 14 residues long. V was trimmed by 1 base and J by 0 bases, leaving 7 bases between them. In nucleotides, the CDR3 is TGTGCCAGCAGCGTATTAGCATACCAAGAGACCCAGTACTTC. It is translated as CASSVLAYQETQYF.

This clone has more than one count but fewer than ten. This chain links TRBV6-1 with TRBJ1-1; TRBD1 aligns across 7 bases. The CDR3 length is 17 residues. Trimming cost V 4 bases and J 1 base; bases outside gene matches: 12. Germline CDR1 MNHNS, CDR2 SASEGT. CDR3 protein: CASSGAGQTKGNTEAFF. The CDR3 DNA reads as TGTGCCAGCAGTGGGGCGGGACAGACTAAGGGGAACACTGAAGCTTTCTTT.

The chain is built from TRBV30 and TRBJ1-1; tentatively, D is TRBD1 (5 bases). The CDR3 sequence is 12 residues long. V lost 4 bases and J 5 bases, leaving 11 bases between the germline ends. The germline gives CDR1 GTSNPN, CDR2 SVGIG (reference sequence). The CDR3 bases are TGTGCCTGGAACAGGCTGGGAACTGAAGCTTTCTTT. Protein: CAWNRLGTEAFF.

A few counts support this clone. The gene calls are TRBV30 and TRBJ1-2, with a possible D match to TRBD1 (6 bases). The CDR3 totals 14 residues. Trimming removed 4 bases at V and 6 bases at J, with 18 bases between. Germline V gene lookup returns CDR1 GTSNPN and CDR2 SVGIG (reference sequence). The CDR3 bases are TGTGCCTGGAAGTGGAGCACAGGGACCCATGGCTACACCTTC. It specifies CAWKWSTGTHGYTF.

The chain couples TRBV9 to TRBJ2-3, with 7 bases that match TRBD2. CDR1 is SGDLS, CDR2 YYNGEE, per germline. V lost 3 bases and J lost 6; bases outside the gene matches: 7. This CDR3 has 14 amino acids. The CDR3 loop is CASSARLASDTQYF. The CDR3 bases are TGTGCCAGCAGCGCCAGACTAGCATCGGATACGCAGTATTTT.

This rearrangement joins TRBV4-1 to TRBJ2-1, with 14 bases aligning to TRBD2. The CDR3 is 16 residues long. Germline V gene data show CDR1 as MGHRA and CDR2 as YSYEKL. Trimming at V came to 8 bases and at J to 7 bases, leaving 10 bases not matched to a gene. The CDR3 DNA reads TGCGCCAGCGGAACGGCCGGGACTAGCGGGAGTAATGAGCAGTTCTTC. Translated, it gives CASGTAGTSGSNEQFF.

The chain combines TRBV5-1 with TRBJ1-2, with no clear D. Trimming cost V 1 base and J 0 bases, with 7 bases left between them. CDR1 SGHRS and CDR2 YFSETQ come from the germline V gene. The CDR3 is 14 amino acids. The CDR3 region is CASSLTLANYGYTF. The CDR3 DNA reads as TGCGCCAGCAGCTTGACGTTAGCTAACTATGGCTACACCTTC.

This clone has more than one count but fewer than ten. V and J are TRBV18 and TRBJ2-7, with 9 positions matching TRBD2. The germline V gene encodes CDR1 KGHSH and CDR2 LQKENI. V was clipped by 2 bases and J by 5 bases; unmatched bases: 4. This CDR3 contains 14 residues. The DNA of the CDR3 is TGTGCCAGCTCACCAGCGGGAGGGCCCCACGAGCAGTACTTC. As protein: CASSPAGGPHEQYF.

V usage is TRBV2 and J usage is TRBJ1-1, with TRBD1 matching 8 bases. Per the germline V gene, CDR1 is SNHLY and CDR2 is FYNNEI. The CDR3 has 15 residues. Losses at the gene ends were 2 bases for V and 3 bases for J; bases not matched to a gene: 5. Written as DNA, the CDR3 is TGTGCCAGCAGTGAAATGGACAGGGATGACACTGAAGCTTTCTTT. Translated: CASSEMDRDDTEAFF. The whole variable domain, filled in from reference TRBV2 and TRBJ1-1, reads EPEVTQTPSHQVTQMGQEVILRCVPISNHLYFYWYRQILGQKVEFLVSFYNNEISEKSEIFDDQFSVERPDGSNFTLKIRSTKLEDSAMYFCASSEMDRDDTEAFFGQGTRLTVV.

This clone has only a few counts. The rearrangement links TRBV9 to TRBJ2-3; 7 bases are a match to TRBD2. The germline V gene encodes CDR1 SGDLS and CDR2 YYNGEE. J lost 2 bases, V lost 0 bases, and 9 bases had no gene match. The length of the CDR3 is 17 residues. The CDR3, as DNA: TGTGCCAGCAGCGTAGATCCCGGGAGGCCCTCCACAGATACGCAGTATTTT. This codes for CASSVDPGRPSTDTQYF.

The rearrangement links TRBV6-5 to TRBJ1-1, with D maybe TRBD1 (5 bases). The germline CDR1 and CDR2 sequences are MNHEY and SVGAGI. V was clipped by 1 base and J by 1 base, with 7 bases between them. There are 14 residues in the CDR3. The CDR3, as DNA: TGTGCCAGCAGTTACTTGGACACGAACACTGAAGCTTTCTTT. This translates into CASSYLDTNTEAFF.

About this clone itself: The sample carries other DNA sequences with the same CDR3. The V call is TRBV18, the J call TRBJ2-7; 11 positions match TRBD1. Germline V CDR1 and CDR2: KGHSH, LQKENI. After removal of 3 bases from V and 3 bases from J, the junction contained 1 base not matched to a gene. The CDR3 totals 14 residues. The CDR3 here is CASSPGQGVYEQYF. The CDR3 region has the DNA TGTGCCAGCTCACCGGGACAGGGGGTCTACGAGCAGTACTTC.

This clone has at least ten counts. V is TRBV7-9 and J is TRBJ2-3; D gene uncertain. V was shortened by 2 bases and J by 1 base, with 4 bases between the two germline ends. The CDR3 consists of 13 residues. The germline gives CDR1 SEHNR, CDR2 FQNEAQ (reference sequence). The CDR3 bases are TGTGCCAGCAGCTTAATCGGCACAGATACGCAGTATTTT. Its translation: CASSLIGTDTQYF.

This chain connects TRBV5-1 to TRBJ2-2; 12 bases are shared with TRBD1. J gave up 7 bases and V 4 bases, and 5 bases lay outside the gene matches. Looked up from germline, CDR1 is SGHRS and CDR2 is YFSETQ. CDR3 length: 15 residues. The CDR3 is CASSRGQGAVGELFF. In DNA, the CDR3 is TGCGCCAGCAGCAGGGGACAGGGGGCAGTCGGGGAGCTGTTTTTT.

This clone was seen a few times. The rearrangement uses TRBV18 and TRBJ1-1, with 9 bases fitting TRBD1. The CDR3 runs 14 residues. Germline lookup yields CDR1 KGHSH and CDR2 LQKENI. After removal of 6 bases from V and 5 bases from J, the junction contained 7 bases not matched to a gene. The CDR3 sequence: CASSYTGGGTEAFF. The DNA for the CDR3 is TGTGCCAGCTCTTACACAGGGGGCGGGACTGAAGCTTTCTTT.

This clone was observed a few times. V gene TRBV6-1 combines with J gene TRBJ2-3; TRBD1 is a possible D gene (5 bases). V shed 1 base and J shed 4 bases, with 15 bases lying between them. The CDR3 covers 16 residues. Per the germline V gene, CDR1 is MNHNS and CDR2 is SASEGT. CDR3 DNA: TGTGCCAGCAGTGAAGGTCAGGGAAATTGGGCAGATACGCAGTATTTT. As protein: CASSEGQGNWADTQYF.

The chain has TRBV29-1 and TRBJ1-1, with TRBD1 matching over 8 bases. The germline V gene encodes CDR1 SQVTM and CDR2 ANQGSEA. After removal of 4 bases from V and 4 bases from J, the junction contained 11 bases not matched to a gene. The CDR3 is made up of 15 amino acids. CDR3 sequence (DNA): TGCAGCGTTGCCCCCACAGGGGGGGTAGGCACTGAAGCTTTCTTT. Its protein is CSVAPTGGVGTEAFF.

This clone was picked up a small number of times. J is TRBJ2-3 and V is TRBV4-3, with 7 bases aligning to TRBD2. The germline V gene encodes CDR1 LGHNA and CDR2 YSLEER. Losses at the gene ends were 0 bases for V and 5 bases for J; bases not matched to a gene: 2. The CDR3 length is 14 residues. CDR3 protein: CASSQDWGGDTQYF. As DNA, the CDR3 is TGCGCCAGCAGCCAAGATTGGGGGGGAGATACGCAGTATTTT.

This clone was found a few times. The J gene is TRBJ1-1, the V gene TRBV5-4; 7 bases map to TRBD1. Trimming removed 3 bases from V and 5 bases from J; junction bases left unmatched: 10. The CDR3 extends over 15 amino acids. The V gene's germline CDR1 is SGHNT and CDR2 YYREEE (reference sequence). The CDR3 is CASSSDRQAGTEAFF. The CDR3 nucleotides read TGTGCCAGCAGCTCGGACAGGCAAGCTGGGACTGAAGCTTTCTTT.

V gene TRBV27 combines with J gene TRBJ2-7; D is uncertain. V lost 5 bases and J 6 bases, leaving 20 bases between the germline ends. The CDR3 sequence is 15 residues long. In germline, CDR1 is MNHEY, CDR2 SMNVEV (reference sequence). In DNA form, the CDR3 reads TGTGCCAGCAGTGGAAAAATACAAGGTACTATCGAGCAGTACTTC. The encoded protein is CASSGKIQGTIEQYF.

This clone was seen more than once but under ten times. The genes are TRBV11-2 and TRBJ1-3, with a weak D call TRBD1 (6 bases). Germline CDR1 is SGHAT and CDR2 is FQNNGV. CDR3 size: 16 residues. Trimming removed 5 bases at V and 2 bases at J, with 16 bases between. The DNA of the CDR3 is TGTGCCAGCAGCCTAAGAGACAGGTTCACTGGAAACACCATATATTTT. Its protein is CASSLRDRFTGNTIYF.

A few counts support this clone. This sequence joins TRBV2 and TRBJ2-5; D not resolved. Germline V gene lookup returns CDR1 SNHLY and CDR2 FYNNEI. The V and J ends lost 6 bases and 6 bases respectively, with 8 bases between them. The CDR3 consists of 11 residues. The CDR3 sequence: CASRSPKTQYF. The CDR3 DNA follows: TGTGCCAGCAGGAGTCCGAAGACCCAGTACTTC.